This T cell receptor beta chain was recorded in a study of CD8 T cells in ankylosing spondylitis (dated by TCRdb to 2017 to 2019). Regarding the research as a whole: T cell receptor beta repertoires were profiled in healthy donors and ankylosing spondylitis patients so that disease-linked TCR variants could be found. The whole study cohort included about a hundred healthy donors and 20 to 25 ankylosing spondylitis patients. Peripheral blood samples were taken, and synovial fluid was additionally collected from ankylosing spondylitis patients. Results and caveats for the whole study, not just this receptor: Some TCR beta motif variants had previously been reported in synovial fluid and blood of reactive arthritis patients, which suggested common disease-initiation mechanisms. A TCR beta motif of fewer than 10 highly homologous amino acid variants appeared characteristic of blood from ankylosing spondylitis patients. The disease-linked clones had a CD8+ phenotype and were found at relatively low frequencies in peripheral blood. The disease-linked clones were reported as significantly enriched in matched synovial fluid samples from ankylosing spondylitis patients.

Ten or more counts support this clonotype. Its antigen is unknown. The sample holds no much larger clone one base away, and base qualities are not on file. Sequenced on an Illumina HiSeq 2500. Quantitative 5'-RACE with molecular barcodes was used to prepare TCR beta libraries. As for the authors' bioinformatics: Disease-linked TCR variants were identified with a new computational method built on a probabilistic model of VDJ rearrangement. Through fastp at Q25 and MiXCR, TCRdb rebuilt clones from the public reads, retaining in-frame beta chains. Each entry merges the rows of one CDR3 protein and shows their most common DNA and genes. These V and J calls rely on TCRdb rather than the paper's analysis. Present in this sample are more than 600,000 distinct CDR3 sequences, roughly 19% of which were seen just once. The top ten constitute around 19% of the sample. Including cysteine and phenylalanine, the CDR3 has 14 amino acids. Only CDR3 DNA remains: 42 bases, in frame from the first base. CDR1 and CDR2 are drawn from the germline V gene (reference sequence): LNHNV, YYDKDF. V is clipped by 2 bases and J by 2 bases, and the sequence between their germline boundaries is 9 bases long.

The receptor's source is a male donor with ankylosing spondylitis. The rearrangement combines TRBV15 with TRBJ1-1, with no D gene named confidently. The sequenced material came from blood, either unsorted or a sorted T cell fraction (not recorded which). In nucleotides, the sequence is TGTGCCACCAGCAGAAGGACTCTTAACACTGAAGCTTTCTTT. The translation is CATSRRTLNTEAFF.